This T cell receptor (beta chain) was recovered during a study of T cells after yellow fever vaccination (dated by TCRdb to between 2018 and 2020). Regarding the complete study: The SMART-Seq v4 Ultra Low Input RNA kit was used to prepare libraries from fractions with low cell numbers. To follow T-cell clones before and after both primary and booster YFV17D yellow fever vaccination, bulk TCR alpha and beta repertoires underwent longitudinal sequencing. Blood was drawn at multiple timepoints before and after primary and secondary immunization, with bulk PBMC replicates and cell subsets isolated. Two healthy male donors made up the cohort, one aged 18 to 29 years and the other aged 30 to 39 years. Results and caveats for the whole study, not just this receptor: FACS-sorted repertoires could contain abundant contaminating clonotypes from the bulk population, so computational filtering was required. Only a couple of donors were included in the study, so the extent to which the findings can be generalized is limited. After the booster, most of the clones that had expanded following primary vaccination were detected again (around 95% of CD4 and around 90% of CD8), which suggests that memory was broadly maintained. The secondary T-cell response was weaker than the primary response but faster, peaking on day 5 instead of day 15. A small share of clonotypes occurred in both CD4 and CD8 compartments, likely arising from convergent recombination.

TCRdb shows the sequencer as Illumina NovaSeq 6000. TCR cDNA was made using 5'RACE template switching, a step that added a universal primer site and unique molecular identifiers. Priming of cDNA synthesis was performed from both the TCR alpha and TCR beta constant segments. Library amplification used two PCR steps, and the second PCR step added sample barcodes and sequencing adapters. Sequencing of libraries was performed on Illumina HiSeq 2500 (2x100 bp) or NovaSeq (2x150 bp). Per the original workflow: Demultiplexing of reads and collapsing into UMI consensus sequences were performed with MIGEC, and V(D)J alignment was carried out with MiXCR. Clonotypes responding to the vaccine were identified with edgeR on replicate PBMC samples, with the criteria of FDR below 0.01 and a log2 fold change above 5 up to day 15. Each bulk clonotype was labeled CD4 or CD8 based on which sequenced repertoire, CD4 or CD8, contained the clonotype at higher abundance. TCRdb handled the public reads itself, with Q25 trimming in fastp and clone calling in MiXCR, and kept productive beta chains. Records with the same CDR3 protein are collapsed into one entry carrying the most frequent genes and DNA. These V and J calls derive from TCRdb rather than the authors' analysis. This sample has about 340,000 distinct CDR3 sequences in its table, and roughly 4% of those were observed once. The leading ten clones occupy 20% to 25% of the sample.

In the germline V gene (reference sequence), CDR1 corresponds to SEHNR and CDR2 to FQNEAQ. Inclusive of the bounding cysteine and phenylalanine, the CDR3 is 17 residues long. Here the CDR3 DNA is all that survives: 51 bases in frame from base 1. V loses 4 bases at its end and J loses 4 bases; junction bases beyond the gene matches: 14. Many counts were recorded for this clonotype. No cognate antigen has been identified for it. Qualities for individual bases were not recorded, and no much larger clone is one base off. Reading the label with the study, this specimen's treatment or condition is: live attenuated yellow fever vaccine strain. At each blood-draw timepoint, two biological replicates of bulk PBMCs were collected. PBMCs were isolated from peripheral blood using a standard Ficoll-Paque protocol. RNA was extracted with TriZol from bulk PBMCs, CD4 and CD8 fractions, and dextramer-positive and dextramer-negative fractions.

This chain is built from TRBV7-9 and TRBJ2-7; TRBD1 matches 9 bases in the middle. The source is a man younger than 35 who received the YFV17D yellow fever vaccine. The sequences come from PBMCs, collected 5 days after the yellow fever booster vaccination. The encoded CDR3 is CASSSNRGPLNQYEQYF. The nucleotides read TGTGCCAGCAGCTCCAACAGGGGGCCCCTGAATCAGTACGAGCAGTACTTC. Extended through the reference TRBV7-9 and TRBJ2-7 proteins, this CDR3 yields the full variable domain: DTGVSQNPRHKITKRGQNVTFRCDPISEHNRLYWYRQTLGQGPEFLTYFQNEAQLEKSRLLSDRFSAERPKGSFSTLEIQRTEQGDSAMYLCASSSNRGPLNQYEQYFGPGTRLTVT.